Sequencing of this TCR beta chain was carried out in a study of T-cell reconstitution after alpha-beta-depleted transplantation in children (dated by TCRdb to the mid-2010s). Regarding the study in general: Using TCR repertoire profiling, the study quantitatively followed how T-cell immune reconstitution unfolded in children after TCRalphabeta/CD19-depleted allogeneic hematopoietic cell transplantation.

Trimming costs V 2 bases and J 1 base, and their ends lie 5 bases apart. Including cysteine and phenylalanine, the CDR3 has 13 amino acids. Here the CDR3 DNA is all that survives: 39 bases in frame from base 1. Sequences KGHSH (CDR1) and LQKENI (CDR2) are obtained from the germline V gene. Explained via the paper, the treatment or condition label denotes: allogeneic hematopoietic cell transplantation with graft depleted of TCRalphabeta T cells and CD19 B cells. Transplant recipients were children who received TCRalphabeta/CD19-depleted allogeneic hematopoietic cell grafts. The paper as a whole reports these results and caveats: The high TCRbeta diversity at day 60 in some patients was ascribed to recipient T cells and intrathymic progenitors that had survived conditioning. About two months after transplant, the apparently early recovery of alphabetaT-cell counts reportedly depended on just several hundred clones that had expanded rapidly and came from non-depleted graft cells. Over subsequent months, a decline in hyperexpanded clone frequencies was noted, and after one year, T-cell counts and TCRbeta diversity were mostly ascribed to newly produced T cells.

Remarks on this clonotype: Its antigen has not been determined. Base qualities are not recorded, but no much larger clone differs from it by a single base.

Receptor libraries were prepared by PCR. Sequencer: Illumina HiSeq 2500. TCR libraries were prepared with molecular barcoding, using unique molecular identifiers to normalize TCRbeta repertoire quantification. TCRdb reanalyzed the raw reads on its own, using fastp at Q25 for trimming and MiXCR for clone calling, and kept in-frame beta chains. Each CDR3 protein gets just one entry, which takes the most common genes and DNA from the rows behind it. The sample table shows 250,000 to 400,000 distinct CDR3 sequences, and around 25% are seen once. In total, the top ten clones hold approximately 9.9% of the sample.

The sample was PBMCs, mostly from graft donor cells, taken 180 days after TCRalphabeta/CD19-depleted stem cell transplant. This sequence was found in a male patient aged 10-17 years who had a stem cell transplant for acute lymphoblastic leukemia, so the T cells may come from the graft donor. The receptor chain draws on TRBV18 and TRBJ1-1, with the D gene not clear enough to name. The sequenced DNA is TGTGCCAGCTCACCAGTAAGGAACACTGAAGCTTTCTTT. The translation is CASSPVRNTEAFF. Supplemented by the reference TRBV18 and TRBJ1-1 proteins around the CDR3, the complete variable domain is NAGVMQNPRHLVRRRGQEARLRCSPMKGHSHVYWYRQLPEEGLKFMVYLQKENIIDESGMPKERFSAEFPKEGPSILRIQQVVRGDSAAYFCASSPVRNTEAFFGQGTRLTVV.